This T cell receptor beta chain was sequenced in a study of T cells in Graves' hyperthyroidism and ophthalmopathy. Study-wide points: In validation, the model predicted ophthalmopathy. These predictions came a median roughly 6.5 months before onset.

The CDR3 runs to 13 residues. Germline V gives CDR1 LNHDA, CDR2 SQIVND (reference sequence). V gave up 6 bases and J gave up 2 bases; unmatched junction bases: 2. To note about this clonotype: Its cognate antigen is unknown.

Researchers took RNA transcripts and amplified the TCR beta CDR3 regions from them. The primer set for the first-round RT-PCR of the TCR CDR3 was HTBI. TCRdb ran MiXCR on the multiplex PCR reads and lists one entry per CDR3 protein. The data show about 600,000 distinct CDR3 sequences, about a sixth seen once. Each 10 ml fresh peripheral blood draw supplied the PBMCs. This sequence originates from a woman aged 40 to 50 with Graves' ophthalmopathy. The sequenced material came from blood. This sequence joins TRBV19 and TRBJ2-3, with 7 bases fitting TRBD1. For the CDR3, the DNA is TGTGCCAGTAGCGGACAGGTCACAGATACGCAGTATTTT. Translated, it gives CASSGQVTDTQYF.